This T cell receptor (beta chain) is drawn from a study of T-cell reconstitution after alpha-beta-depleted transplantation in children. This clonotype was detected a few times. A TCRbeta library incorporating unique molecular identifiers was prepared. TCRdb re-called the PCR reads through MiXCR, storing one row per CDR3 protein. The sample shows some 590,000 distinct CDR3 sequences, over 9.5% of them seen only once. The CDR3 extends over 16 amino acids. Per germline, CDR1 SGHRS and CDR2 YFSETQ. J lost 0 bases, V lost 2 bases, and 4 bases had no gene match. The source is a human donor who donated a stem cell graft to a child with acute myeloid leukemia. Here the sequenced sample was PBMCs from the stem cell graft donor, taken from the stem cell graft. The gene calls are TRBV5-1 and TRBJ2-1, with 8 bases that match TRBD1. The CDR3 reads CASSFQGANSYNEQFF. The CDR3 DNA sequence: TGCGCCAGCAGCTTCCAGGGGGCTAACTCCTACAATGAGCAGTTCTTC.